Listed below are T cell receptor beta chains from one sample, sequenced in a study of T cell responses to AZD1222 COVID-19 vaccine. Libraries were prepared by immunoSEQ multiplex PCR; TCRdb keeps only in-frame clonotypes and omits some of them. The sample lists 75,000 or so clones; 80% to 95% were seen once. The material sequenced was peripheral blood, taken 28 days after the second AZD1222 dose. The receptors derive from an adult who received the AZD1222 COVID-19 vaccine. Each CDR3 is given with its conserved first and last residue. The D gene is left open where the match is weak.

>TRBJ2-1|TRBV2|.
CASSEAGGHSSYNEQFF
TGTGCCAGCAGTGAGGCGGGCGGCCATAGCTCCTACAATGAGCAGTTCTTC
>TRBJ2-2|TRBV27|TRBD2
CASSLAAGTRRTGELFF
TGTGCCAGCAGTTTAGCCGCCGGGACTAGAAGAACCGGGGAGCTGTTTTTT
>TRBJ1-5|TRBV19|.
CASSFVGGASNQPQHF
TGTGCCAGTAGTTTTGTTGGGGGGGCAAGCAATCAGCCCCAGCATTTT
>TRBJ1-2|TRBV2|TRBD1
CASSGDRGVNGYTF
TGTGCCAGCAGTGGGGACAGGGGAGTCAATGGCTACACCTTC
>TRBJ2-1|TRBV11-2|TRBD2
CASSQIAGAYNEQFF
TGTGCCAGCAGCCAAATAGCGGGGGCCTACAATGAGCAGTTCTTC
>TRBJ2-2|TRBV29-1|.
CSVTEVGGELFF
TGCAGCGTTACCGAAGTGGGCGGGGAGCTGTTTTTT
>TRBJ1-2|TRBV27|TRBD1
CASSTHRNRGRDDYGYTF
TGTGCCAGCAGTACGCACCGGAACAGGGGTAGGGATGACTATGGCTACACCTTC
>TRBJ2-3|TRBV5-5|.
CASTDGPAGTDTQYF
TGTGCCAGCACGGACGGGCCGGCGGGCACAGATACGCAGTATTTT
>TRBJ1-3|TRBV4-1|.
CASSQVGRADGNTIYF
TGCGCCAGCAGCCAAGTGGGCAGGGCGGATGGAAACACCATATATTTT
>TRBJ1-1|TRBV19|TRBD1
CASSSGQGYTEAFF
TGTGCCAGTAGTTCCGGACAGGGGTACACTGAAGCTTTCTTT
>TRBJ1-1|TRBV18|.
CASSTDLNTEAFF
TGTGCCAGCTCAACGGACCTCAACACTGAAGCTTTCTTT
>TRBJ2-5|TRBV28|.
CASSPRPPGREETQYF
TGTGCCAGCAGTCCGCGCCCCCCCGGACGGGAAGAGACCCAGTACTTC